The 14 T cell receptor beta chains below all came from one sample that was sequenced in a study of graft-versus-host responses after intestinal transplantation. Profiling relied on immunoSEQ multiplex PCR, and the TCRdb table lists in-frame clones only, not all of them. The sample holds about 97,000 clones; roughly 91% are singletons and the top ten take about 0.18%. No cognate antigen is known for these TCRs. The sequencing used unstimulated CD4+ T cells sorted from spleen or lymph node cells, collected before transplant. The receptors come from a human donor who was the organ donor for an intestinal transplant.

The chain links TRBV5-6 to TRBJ2-7; 9 nucleotides align to TRBD1. CDR3 length equals 15 residues. Germline CDR1 reads SGHDT; CDR2 reads YYEEEE. The V gene end was trimmed by 2 bases and the J gene end by 3 bases; junction bases not matched to a gene: 6. The CDR3 bases are TGTGCCAGCAGCTTTAGAGGGACAGGGCTCTACGAGCAGTACTTC. Protein sequence: CASSFRGTGLYEQYF.

V and J are TRBV7-9 and TRBJ1-5, with no clear D. The ends were cut back, 1 base at V and 4 bases at J, with 8 bases in the middle. Germline CDR1 SEHNR, CDR2 FQNEAQ (reference sequence). This CDR3 region has 14 residues. CDR3 nucleotides: TGTGCCAGCAGCTTAGAAGCAGGAAATCAGCCCCAGCATTTT. As protein: CASSLEAGNQPQHF.

The V gene is TRBV7-2, the J gene TRBJ1-5; the match to TRBD1 covers 9 bases. The germline gives CDR1 SGHTA, CDR2 FQGNSA. V shed 4 bases and J 2 bases; nucleotides not matched to a gene: 3. The CDR3 covers 15 residues. CDR3 sequence (DNA): TGTGCCAGCAGCTGGGGGACAGGGCGCAATCAGCCCCAGCATTTT. It specifies CASSWGTGRNQPQHF.

The chain combines TRBV7-9 with TRBJ2-5; D perhaps matches TRBD1 (5 bases). V lost 1 base and J lost 2, with 14 bases in between. This CDR3 comprises 16 residues. Per the germline V gene, CDR1 is SEHNR and CDR2 is FQNEAQ (reference sequence). The CDR3 sequence is CASSLGFRDGQETQYF. CDR3 coding DNA: TGTGCCAGCAGCTTAGGGTTCAGGGATGGTCAAGAGACCCAGTACTTC. The variable domain in full, completed from reference TRBV7-9 and TRBJ2-5, reads DTGVSQNPRHKITKRGQNVTFRCDPISEHNRLYWYRQTLGQGPEFLTYFQNEAQLEKSRLLSDRFSAERPKGSFSTLEIQRTEQGDSAMYLCASSLGFRDGQETQYFGPGTRLLVL.

The DNA of the CDR3 is TGTGCCAGCAGGGGCGGGGGGGCGTACGAGCAGTACTTC. Translated: CASRGGGAYEQYF. This rearrangement joins TRBV6-5 to TRBJ2-7, with 9 nucleotides matching TRBD2. The CDR3 consists of 13 residues. The trim removed 6 bases at V and 4 bases at J, leaving 4 bases unmatched. From germline, CDR1 is MNHEY and CDR2 SVGAGI.

The chain joins TRBV19 to TRBJ1-2, with 9 bases matching TRBD1. Germline CDR1 is LNHDA and CDR2 is SQIVND (reference sequence). This CDR3 contains 17 residues. Trimming took 6 bases from V and 2 from J; bases not matched to a gene: 13. The CDR3 here is CASRKPPGQGGNYGYTF. The CDR3 bases are TGTGCCAGTAGGAAACCTCCGGGACAGGGTGGGAACTATGGCTACACCTTC.

The V call is TRBV9, the J call TRBJ2-3, with TRBD2 matching over 13 bases. J lost 0 bases, V lost 4 bases, and 5 bases had no gene match. In germline, CDR1 is SGDLS, CDR2 YYNGEE. The CDR3 has 17 residues. CDR3 sequence (DNA): TGTGCCAGCAGCCGAAGGACTAGCGGGGGTAGCACAGATACGCAGTATTTT. It yields the protein CASSRRTSGGSTDTQYF. The full variable domain, with the rest looked up from reference TRBV9 and TRBJ2-3, is DSGVTQTPKHLITATGQRVTLRCSPRSGDLSVYWYQQSLDQGLQFLIQYYNGEERAKGNILERFSAQQFPDLHSELNLSSLELGDSALYFCASSRRTSGGSTDTQYFGPGTRLTVL.

The V and J genes are TRBV7-3 and TRBJ1-2; maybe TRBD1 (6 bases). The CDR3 spans 15 residues. V lost 0 bases and J lost 8, with 16 bases in between. Germline CDR1 is SGHTA and CDR2 is FQGTGA. For the CDR3, the DNA is TGTGCCAGCAGCTTAACTGTGACAGGCAATGACGGCTACACCTTC. Translating it yields CASSLTVTGNDGYTF.

In this sample, this clone turned up once. V usage is TRBV5-1 and J usage is TRBJ2-1; possibly TRBD2 for D (6 bases). Trimming took off 3 bases at V and 1 base at J, with 11 bases between the two ends. This CDR3 has 15 amino acids. Germline loops: CDR1 SGHRS, CDR2 YFSETQ. CDR3 nucleotides: TGCGCCAGCAGCTCGGGGACTGCGTCCTACAATGAGCAGTTCTTC. This translates into CASSSGTASYNEQFF.

This clone was recorded once. This chain joins TRBV5-8 and TRBJ1-5; 7 bases fit TRBD1. Germline V gene data show CDR1 as SGHTS and CDR2 as YDEGEE. Losses at the gene ends were 4 bases for V and 3 bases for J; bases not matched to a gene: 16. The CDR3 covers 18 residues. CDR3 loop: CASSPYALTRGLNQPQHF. In DNA form, the CDR3 reads TGTGCCAGCAGCCCGTACGCTCTTACGAGGGGGCTCAATCAGCCCCAGCATTTT.

This chain connects TRBV9 to TRBJ2-2; D might be TRBD2 (6 bases). This CDR3 comprises 16 residues. Trimming cost V 1 base and J 0 bases, with 10 bases left between them. The germline gives CDR1 SGDLS, CDR2 YYNGEE. The CDR3 DNA sequence: TGTGCCAGCAGCGTATCGGCGGGACCGAACACCGGGGAGCTGTTTTTT. As protein: CASSVSAGPNTGELFF.

The chain recombines TRBV7-2 with TRBJ2-3, with D tentatively TRBD2 (5 bases). The CDR3 has 14 residues. The germline V and J ends were trimmed by 1 base and 4 bases, with 9 bases remaining between them. Germline V gives CDR1 SGHTA, CDR2 FQGNSA. CDR3 nucleotides: TGTGCCAGCAGCTTAGGGCTAGCCTCAGATACGCAGTATTTT. Its translation: CASSLGLASDTQYF. Drawing the rest from reference TRBV7-2 and TRBJ2-3, the complete variable domain is GAGVSQSPSNKVTEKGKDVELRCDPISGHTALYWYRQSLGQGLEFLIYFQGNSAPDKSGLPSDRFSAERTGGSVSTLTIQRTQQEDSAVYLCASSLGLASDTQYFGPGTRLTVL.

The rearrangement joins TRBV6-4 to TRBJ2-7; 8 positions match TRBD2. The V segment lost 10 bases and the J segment 3 bases; nucleotides outside the gene matches: 11. CDR1 and CDR2 (germline): MRHNA, SNTAGT. This CDR3 spans 14 amino acids. This CDR3 is CATLRGGPIYEQYF. The CDR3 region has the DNA TGTGCCACCCTCCGCGGGGGGCCTATCTACGAGCAGTACTTC.

This rearrangement joins TRBV5-4 to TRBJ1-4, with D possibly matching TRBD1 (5 bases). CDR1 is SGHNT, CDR2 YYREEE, per germline (reference sequence). The CDR3 runs to 16 residues. The V end lost 5 bases, the J end lost 5 bases, and 19 bases lay between the germline ends. The CDR3 spells CASSLIMGGANEKLFF. Here the CDR3 DNA reads TGTGCCAGCAGTTTGATCATGGGAGGGGCGAATGAAAAACTGTTTTTT.